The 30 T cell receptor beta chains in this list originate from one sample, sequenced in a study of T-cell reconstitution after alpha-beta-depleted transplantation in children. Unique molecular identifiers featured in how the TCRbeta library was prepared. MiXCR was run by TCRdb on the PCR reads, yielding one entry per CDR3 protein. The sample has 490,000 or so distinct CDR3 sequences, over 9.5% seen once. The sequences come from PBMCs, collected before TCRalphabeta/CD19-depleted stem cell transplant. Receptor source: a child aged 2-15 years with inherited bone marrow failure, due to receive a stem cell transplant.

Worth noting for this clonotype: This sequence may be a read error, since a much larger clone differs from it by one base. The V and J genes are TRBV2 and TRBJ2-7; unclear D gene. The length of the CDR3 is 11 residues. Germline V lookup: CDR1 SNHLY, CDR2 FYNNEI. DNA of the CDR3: TGTGCCAGCACAGTCGCCGACGAGCAGAACTTC. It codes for CASTVADEQNF.

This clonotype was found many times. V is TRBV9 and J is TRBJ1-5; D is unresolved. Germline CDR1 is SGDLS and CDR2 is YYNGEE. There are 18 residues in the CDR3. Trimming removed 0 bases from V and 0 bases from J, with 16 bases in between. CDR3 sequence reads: CASSVGGLQGFSNQPQHF. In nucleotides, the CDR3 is TGTGCCAGCAGCGTAGGGGGATTACAAGGATTTAGCAATCAGCCCCAGCATTTT. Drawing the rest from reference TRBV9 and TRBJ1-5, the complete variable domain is DSGVTQTPKHLITATGQRVTLRCSPRSGDLSVYWYQQSLDQGLQFLIQYYNGEERAKGNILERFSAQQFPDLHSELNLSSLELGDSALYFCASSVGGLQGFSNQPQHFGDGTRLSIL.

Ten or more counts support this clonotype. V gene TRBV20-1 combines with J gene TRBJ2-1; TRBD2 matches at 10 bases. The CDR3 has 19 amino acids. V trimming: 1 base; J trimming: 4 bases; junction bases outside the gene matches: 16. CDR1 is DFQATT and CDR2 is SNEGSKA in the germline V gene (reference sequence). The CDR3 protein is CSARATWSPTSGIYNEQFF. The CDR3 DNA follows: TGCAGTGCTAGAGCCACCTGGTCCCCCACTAGCGGGATATACAATGAGCAGTTCTTC.

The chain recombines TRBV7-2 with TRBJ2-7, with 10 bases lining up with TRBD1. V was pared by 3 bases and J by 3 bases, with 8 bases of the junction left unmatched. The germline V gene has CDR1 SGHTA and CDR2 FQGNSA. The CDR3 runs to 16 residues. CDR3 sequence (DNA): TGTGCCAGCAGCTTTGGATTCGGGACAGGGGTCTACGAGCAGTACTTC. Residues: CASSFGFGTGVYEQYF.

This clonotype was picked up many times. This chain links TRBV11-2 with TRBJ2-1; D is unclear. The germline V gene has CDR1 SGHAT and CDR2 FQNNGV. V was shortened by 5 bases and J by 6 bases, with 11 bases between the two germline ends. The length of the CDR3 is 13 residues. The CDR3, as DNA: TGTGCCAGCAGCCCGGTCGGTCCCAATGAGCAGTTCTTC. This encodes CASSPVGPNEQFF.

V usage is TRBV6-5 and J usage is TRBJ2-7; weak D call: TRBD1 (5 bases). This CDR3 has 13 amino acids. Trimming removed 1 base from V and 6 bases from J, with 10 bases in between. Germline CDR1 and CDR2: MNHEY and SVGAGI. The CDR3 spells CASSYLTESEQYF. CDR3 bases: TGTGCCAGCAGTTACTTGACAGAGAGCGAGCAGTACTTC.

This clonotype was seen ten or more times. The CDR3 loop is CASSFEGGPGEQYF. In DNA, the CDR3 is TGTGCCAGCAGCTTTGAAGGGGGCCCGGGGGAGCAGTACTTC. The V gene is TRBV7-2, the J gene TRBJ2-7; TRBD1 matches 7 bases. In germline, CDR1 is SGHTA, CDR2 FQGNSA. V shed 3 bases and J 7 bases; nucleotides not matched to a gene: 9. The CDR3 runs 14 residues. Drawing the rest from reference TRBV7-2 and TRBJ2-7, the complete variable domain is GAGVSQSPSNKVTEKGKDVELRCDPISGHTALYWYRQSLGQGLEFLIYFQGNSAPDKSGLPSDRFSAERTGGSVSTLTIQRTQQEDSAVYLCASSFEGGPGEQYFGPGTRLTVT.

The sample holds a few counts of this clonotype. CDR3 sequence reads: CASSQTGFGNQPQHF. The CDR3, as DNA: TGTGCCAGCAGCCAAACGGGGTTCGGCAATCAGCCCCAGCATTTT. The V call is TRBV3-1, the J call TRBJ1-5; no clear D gene. CDR1 is LGHDT, CDR2 YNNKEL, per germline (reference sequence). Trimming left V 2 bases short and J 2 bases short, with 10 bases between. The CDR3 contains 15 residues.

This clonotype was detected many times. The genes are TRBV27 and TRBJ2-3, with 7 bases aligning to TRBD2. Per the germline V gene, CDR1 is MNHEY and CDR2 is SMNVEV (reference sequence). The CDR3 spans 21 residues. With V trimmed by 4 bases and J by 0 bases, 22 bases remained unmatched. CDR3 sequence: CASSSLASFIPGTASTDTQYF. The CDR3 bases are TGTGCCAGCAGTTCACTAGCGAGTTTCATACCTGGTACCGCCAGCACAGATACGCAGTATTTT.

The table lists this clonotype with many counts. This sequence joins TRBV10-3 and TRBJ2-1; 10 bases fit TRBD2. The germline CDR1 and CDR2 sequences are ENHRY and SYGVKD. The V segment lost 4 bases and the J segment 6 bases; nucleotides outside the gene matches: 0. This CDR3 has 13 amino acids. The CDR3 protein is CAISASGSNEQFF. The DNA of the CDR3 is TGTGCCATCAGTGCTAGCGGGAGCAATGAGCAGTTCTTC.

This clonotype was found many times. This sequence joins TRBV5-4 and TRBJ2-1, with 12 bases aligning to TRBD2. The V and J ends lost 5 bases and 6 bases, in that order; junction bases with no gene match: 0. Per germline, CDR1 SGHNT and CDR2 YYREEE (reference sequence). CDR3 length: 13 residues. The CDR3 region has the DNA TGTGCCAGCAGACTAGCGGGAGGCAATGAGCAGTTCTTC. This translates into CASRLAGGNEQFF.

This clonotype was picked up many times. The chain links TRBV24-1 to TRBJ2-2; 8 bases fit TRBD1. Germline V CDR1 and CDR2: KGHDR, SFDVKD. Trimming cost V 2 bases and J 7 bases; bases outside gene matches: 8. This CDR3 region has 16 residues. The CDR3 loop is CATSDYRTGIGGELFF. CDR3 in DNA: TGTGCCACCAGTGATTACAGGACAGGGATTGGCGGGGAGCTGTTTTTT.

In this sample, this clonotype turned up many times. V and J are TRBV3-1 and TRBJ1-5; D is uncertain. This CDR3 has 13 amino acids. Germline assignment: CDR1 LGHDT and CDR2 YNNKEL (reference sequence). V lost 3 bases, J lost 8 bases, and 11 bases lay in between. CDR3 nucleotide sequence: TGTGCCAGCAGCCATGGAGGGTACAAGCCCCAGCATTTT. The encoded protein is CASSHGGYKPQHF.

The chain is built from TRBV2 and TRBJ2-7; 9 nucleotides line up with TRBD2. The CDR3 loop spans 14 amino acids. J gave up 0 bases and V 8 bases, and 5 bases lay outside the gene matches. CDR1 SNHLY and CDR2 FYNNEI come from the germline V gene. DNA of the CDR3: TGTGCCAGCTCTAGGACTAGCGCCTCCTACGAGCAGTACTTC. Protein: CASSRTSASYEQYF.

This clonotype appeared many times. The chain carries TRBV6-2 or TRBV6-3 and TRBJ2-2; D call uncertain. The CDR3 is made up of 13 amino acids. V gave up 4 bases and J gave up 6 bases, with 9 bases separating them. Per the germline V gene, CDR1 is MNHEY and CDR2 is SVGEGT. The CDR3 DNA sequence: TGTGCCAGCAGTTCCCTCCCCGCCGGGGAGCTGTTTTTT. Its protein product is CASSSLPAGELFF.

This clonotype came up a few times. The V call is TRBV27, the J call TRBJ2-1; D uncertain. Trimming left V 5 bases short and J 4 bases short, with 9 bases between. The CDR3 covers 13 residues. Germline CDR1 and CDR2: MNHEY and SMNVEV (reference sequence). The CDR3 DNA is TGTGCCAGCAGTGAGACGGTTTACAATGAGCAGTTCTTC. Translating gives CASSETVYNEQFF.

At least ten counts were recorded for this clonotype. The CDR3 nucleotides are TGCGCCAGCAGCCACCGAAAACAGGCGCACTCTGGAAACACCATATATTTT. This translates into CASSHRKQAHSGNTIYF. This chain uses TRBV4-3 with TRBJ1-3; a possible D gene is TRBD1 (5 bases). CDR3 length: 17 residues. Germline CDR1 LGHNA, CDR2 YSLEER. Trimming took off 3 bases at V and 0 bases at J, with 15 bases between the two ends.

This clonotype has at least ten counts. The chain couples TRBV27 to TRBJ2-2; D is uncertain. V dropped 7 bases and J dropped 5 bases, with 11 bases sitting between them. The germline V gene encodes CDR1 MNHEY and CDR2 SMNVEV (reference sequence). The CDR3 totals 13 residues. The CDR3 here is CASKRPGTGELFF. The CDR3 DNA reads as TGTGCCAGCAAGAGGCCTGGGACCGGGGAGCTGTTTTTT.

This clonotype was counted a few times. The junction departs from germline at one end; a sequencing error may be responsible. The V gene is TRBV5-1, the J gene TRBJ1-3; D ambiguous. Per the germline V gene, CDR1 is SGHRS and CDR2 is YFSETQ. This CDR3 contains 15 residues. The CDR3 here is CASSLEGYSGNTIYF. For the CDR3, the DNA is TGCGCCAGCAGCTTGGAGGGATACTCTGGGAACACCATATATTTT.

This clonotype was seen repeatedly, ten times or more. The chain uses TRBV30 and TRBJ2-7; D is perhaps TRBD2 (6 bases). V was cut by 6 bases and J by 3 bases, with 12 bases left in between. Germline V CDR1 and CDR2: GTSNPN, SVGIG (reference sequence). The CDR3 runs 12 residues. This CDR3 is CACGSFGYEQYF. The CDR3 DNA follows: TGTGCCTGCGGGAGTTTCGGCTACGAGCAGTACTTC.

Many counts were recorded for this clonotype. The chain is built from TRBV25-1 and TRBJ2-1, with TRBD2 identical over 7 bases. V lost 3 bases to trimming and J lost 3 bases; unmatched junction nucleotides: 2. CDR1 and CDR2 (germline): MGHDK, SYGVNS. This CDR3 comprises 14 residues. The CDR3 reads CASSDTSDYNEQFF. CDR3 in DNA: TGTGCCAGCAGTGATACTAGCGACTACAATGAGCAGTTCTTC.

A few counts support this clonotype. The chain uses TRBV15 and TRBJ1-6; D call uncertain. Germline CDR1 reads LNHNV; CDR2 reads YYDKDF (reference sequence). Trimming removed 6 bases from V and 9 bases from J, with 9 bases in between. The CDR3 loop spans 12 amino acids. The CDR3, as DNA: TGTGCCACCAGAGCTGTTGGTTCACCCCTCCACTTT. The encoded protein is CATRAVGSPLHF.

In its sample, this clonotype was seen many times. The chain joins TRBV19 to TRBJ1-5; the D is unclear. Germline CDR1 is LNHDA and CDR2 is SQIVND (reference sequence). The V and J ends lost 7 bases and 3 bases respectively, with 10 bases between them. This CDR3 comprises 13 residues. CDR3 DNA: TGTGCCAGTAACGGACGCGACAATCAGCCCCAGCATTTT. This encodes CASNGRDNQPQHF.

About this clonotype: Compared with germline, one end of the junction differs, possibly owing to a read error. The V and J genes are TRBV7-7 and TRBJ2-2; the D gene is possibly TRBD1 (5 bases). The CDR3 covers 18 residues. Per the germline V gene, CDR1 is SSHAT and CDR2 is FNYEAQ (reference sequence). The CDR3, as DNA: TGTGCTAGCAGCTTAGCTGCCCGTGGGGCAGGACGTACCGGGGAGCTGTTTTTT. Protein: CASSLAARGAGRTGELFF. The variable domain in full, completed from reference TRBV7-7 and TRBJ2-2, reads GAGVSQSPRYKVTKRGQDVTLRCDPISSHATLYWYQQALGQGPEFLTYFNYEAQPDKSGLPSDRFSAERPEGSISTLTIQRTEQRDSAMYRCASSLAARGAGRTGELFFGEGSRLTVL.

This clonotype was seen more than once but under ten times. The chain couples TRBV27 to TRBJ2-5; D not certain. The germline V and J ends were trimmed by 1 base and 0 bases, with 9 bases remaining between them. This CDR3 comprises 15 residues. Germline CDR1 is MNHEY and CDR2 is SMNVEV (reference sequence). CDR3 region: CASSLYQSHQETQYF. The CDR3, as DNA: TGTGCCAGCAGTTTATACCAGAGCCACCAAGAGACCCAGTACTTC.

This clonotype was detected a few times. The CDR3: CASSLDGAGTIYEQYF. The CDR3, as DNA: TGTGCCAGCAGCTTAGATGGGGCCGGAACAATTTACGAGCAGTACTTC. The chain carries TRBV7-2 and TRBJ2-7; D perhaps matches TRBD1 (5 bases). Germline CDR1 is SGHTA and CDR2 is FQGNSA. This CDR3 contains 16 residues. The V end was cut by 1 base, the J end by 4 bases, with 17 bases between.

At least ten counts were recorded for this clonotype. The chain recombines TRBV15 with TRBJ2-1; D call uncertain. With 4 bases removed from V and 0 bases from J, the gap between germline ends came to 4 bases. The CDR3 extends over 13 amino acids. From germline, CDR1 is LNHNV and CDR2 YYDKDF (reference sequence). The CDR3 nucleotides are TGTGCCACCAGCATTACCTCCTACAATGAGCAGTTCTTC. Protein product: CATSITSYNEQFF.

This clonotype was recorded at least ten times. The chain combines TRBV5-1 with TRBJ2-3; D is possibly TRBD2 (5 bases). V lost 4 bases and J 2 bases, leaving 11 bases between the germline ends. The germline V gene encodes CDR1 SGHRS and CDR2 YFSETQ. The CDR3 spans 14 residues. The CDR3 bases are TGCGCCAGCAGCCAAGGGAGCCCCACAGATACGCAGTATTTT. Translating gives CASSQGSPTDTQYF.

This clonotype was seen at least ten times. DNA of the CDR3: TGTGCCAGCAGACCCGCGGAGTACGCCCACAATGAGCAGTTCTTC. Protein product: CASRPAEYAHNEQFF. The J gene is TRBJ2-1, the V gene TRBV27; D unresolved. Trimming left V 6 bases short and J 5 bases short, with 17 bases between. Germline values: CDR1 MNHEY, CDR2 SMNVEV (reference sequence). The CDR3 is 15 amino acids.

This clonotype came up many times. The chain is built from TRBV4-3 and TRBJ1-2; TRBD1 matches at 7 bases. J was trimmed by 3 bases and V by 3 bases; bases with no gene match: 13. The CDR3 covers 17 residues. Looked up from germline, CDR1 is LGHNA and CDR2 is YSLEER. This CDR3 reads CASSQRGQRKGDYGYTF. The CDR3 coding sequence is TGCGCCAGCAGCCAGAGGGGACAGCGGAAGGGAGACTATGGCTACACCTTC.